A single sample gave rise to the 26 T cell receptor beta chains below, sequenced in a study of T cells after yellow fever vaccination. TCRdb re-called the 5' RACE reads with MiXCR, one entry per CDR3 protein. The table includes 200,000 to 300,000 distinct CDR3 sequences, under 15% detected once. The sequences come from CD4+ T cells sorted from PBMCs, collected 45 days after the yellow fever booster vaccination. The origin of the receptors is a man under 40 who received the YFV17D yellow fever vaccine.

This clonotype was detected a few times. The CDR3 loop is CSARIPGFQETQYF. CDR3 in DNA: TGCAGTGCTAGGATCCCAGGATTCCAAGAGACCCAGTACTTC. J is TRBJ2-5 and V is TRBV20-1; D is ambiguous. V gave up 3 bases and J gave up 1 base, with 12 bases separating them. This CDR3 contains 14 residues. From germline, CDR1 is DFQATT and CDR2 SNEGSKA (reference sequence).

The rearrangement uses TRBV6-1 and TRBJ2-3; TRBD2 matches at 11 bases. Per germline, CDR1 MNHNS and CDR2 SASEGT. This CDR3 region has 15 residues. The J segment lost 5 bases and the V segment lost 8 bases, leaving 9 bases of the junction unmatched. The CDR3 loop is CASLSGRAGEDTQYF. Here the CDR3 DNA reads TGTGCCAGCCTTAGCGGGAGGGCCGGTGAAGATACGCAGTATTTT.

V gene TRBV28 combines with J gene TRBJ1-4; D not resolved. V was shortened by 2 bases and J by 8 bases, with 12 bases between the two germline ends. From germline, CDR1 is MDHEN and CDR2 SYDVKM. CDR3 size: 14 residues. The CDR3: CASSLPARGEKLFF. CDR3 DNA sequence: TGTGCCAGCAGTTTACCTGCCCGTGGGGAAAAACTGTTTTTT.

There are many counts of this clonotype. This chain uses TRBV29-1 with TRBJ2-5; D could derive from TRBD1 or TRBD2 (5 bases each). V lost 7 bases to trimming and J lost 5 bases, with 8 bases between them. The germline CDR1 and CDR2 sequences are SQVTM and ANQGSEA. The CDR3 length is 10 residues. CDR3 DNA: TGCAGCGCCGGGGCCGAGACCCAGTACTTC. Translating gives CSAGAETQYF.

This clonotype was seen only a few times. The CDR3 is CSCGRRDTDTQYF. DNA of the CDR3: TGCAGTTGCGGACGGAGGGACACAGATACGCAGTATTTT. V gene TRBV20-1 combines with J gene TRBJ2-3; D possibly corresponds to TRBD2 (6 bases). Germline CDR1 DFQATT, CDR2 SNEGSKA (reference sequence). The CDR3 has 13 residues. The ends were cut back, 8 bases at V and 2 bases at J, with 14 bases in the middle.

Here the CDR3 DNA reads TGCGCCAGCAGCCAAGAAGGGAGGTCCCAAGAGACCCAGTACTTC. This encodes CASSQEGRSQETQYF. V usage is TRBV4-3 and J usage is TRBJ2-5; tentative D call: TRBD2 (6 bases). Trimming removed 0 bases at V and 1 base at J, with 9 bases between. Germline CDR1 reads LGHNA; CDR2 reads YSLEER. CDR3 size: 15 residues.

The rearrangement links TRBV27 to TRBJ2-5; D may be TRBD1 or TRBD2 (5 bases each). CDR3 size: 16 residues. V gave up 5 bases and J gave up 2 bases, with 18 bases separating them. Germline CDR1 reads MNHEY; CDR2 reads SMNVEV (reference sequence). The CDR3, as DNA: TGTGCCAGCAGTCCACGGGACGTCCCCTCGCAAGAGACCCAGTACTTC. Translation gives CASSPRDVPSQETQYF.

CDR3 bases: TGTGCCTTCTCTGGGGGGCCCCCTGAAAAACTGTTTTTT. Its protein is CAFSGGPPEKLFF. The V gene is TRBV30, the J gene TRBJ1-4, with a weak D call TRBD1 (6 bases). With 7 bases removed from V and 7 bases from J, the gap between germline ends came to 16 bases. From germline, CDR1 is GTSNPN and CDR2 SVGIG (reference sequence). The CDR3 loop spans 13 amino acids.

This rearrangement joins TRBV5-1 to TRBJ1-1, with a tentative D call TRBD1 (6 bases). This CDR3 is 16 amino acids long. The germline gives CDR1 SGHRS, CDR2 YFSETQ. V was shortened by 4 bases and J by 1 base, with 17 bases between the two germline ends. The CDR3 region has the DNA TGCGCCAGCAGCCCACTTCGAAGGACAGCGAACACTGAAGCTTTCTTT. Its protein product is CASSPLRRTANTEAFF.

The chain combines TRBV20-1 with TRBJ2-2; no firm D call. The CDR3 runs 14 residues. Trimming stripped 6 bases from V and 2 bases from J, with 13 bases between. CDR1 DFQATT and CDR2 SNEGSKA come from the germline V gene (reference sequence). In nucleotides, the CDR3 is TGCAGTGCCTTTGCGGACGGAAACACCGGGGAGCTGTTTTTT. Translation gives CSAFADGNTGELFF.

The V call is TRBV5-1, the J call TRBJ2-5, with D possibly called TRBD1 or TRBD2 (5 bases each). V shed 4 bases and J shed 5 bases, with 15 bases lying between them. Germline V lookup: CDR1 SGHRS, CDR2 YFSETQ. The CDR3 is 14 residues long. The CDR3: CASSLTWGRETQYF. CDR3 nucleotide sequence: TGCGCCAGCAGCCTGACTTGGGGACGGGAGACCCAGTACTTC.

J is TRBJ1-1 and V is TRBV7-9, with D hard to call. The CDR3 loop spans 15 amino acids. The ends were cut back, 5 bases at V and 0 bases at J, with 13 bases in the middle. Germline CDR1 reads SEHNR; CDR2 reads FQNEAQ (reference sequence). The CDR3 loop is CASSTRKTLNTEAFF. The CDR3 coding sequence is TGTGCCAGCAGCACCCGGAAGACCTTGAACACTGAAGCTTTCTTT.

In its sample, this clonotype was seen a few times. The chain links TRBV20-1 to TRBJ2-3, with TRBD2 matching over 14 bases. The germline V gene encodes CDR1 DFQATT and CDR2 SNEGSKA (reference sequence). The CDR3 covers 17 residues. The ends lost 6 bases at V and 3 bases at J; junction bases unmatched: 11. This CDR3 is CSAPSPGLAGVTDTQYF. In DNA form, the CDR3 reads TGCAGTGCGCCTTCTCCGGGACTAGCGGGAGTAACAGATACGCAGTATTTT.

The table lists this clonotype with a count of one. The rearrangement joins TRBV19 to TRBJ1-5; D remains ambiguous. The length of the CDR3 is 15 residues. V was trimmed by 4 bases and J by 5 bases, leaving 15 bases between them. CDR1 and CDR2 from the germline V gene are LNHDA and SQIVND (reference sequence). CDR3 region: CASSKVSVMYQPQHF. CDR3 nucleotides: TGTGCCAGTAGTAAGGTGTCGGTCATGTATCAGCCCCAGCATTTT. Using reference TRBV19 and TRBJ1-5 for the parts outside the CDR3, the full variable domain is DGGITQSPKYLFRKEGQNVTLSCEQNLNHDAMYWYRQDPGQGLRLIYYSQIVNDFQKGDIAEGYSVSREKKESFPLTVTSAQKNPTAFYLCASSKVSVMYQPQHFGDGTRLSIL.

The CDR3 DNA reads as TGTGCCAGCAGTTTAGAAGCGATCACAGATACGCAGTATTTT. Amino acid sequence: CASSLEAITDTQYF. V usage is TRBV12-3 or TRBV12-4 and J usage is TRBJ2-3; D not resolved. This CDR3 contains 14 residues. Deletions cut 1 base from V and 2 bases from J, with 7 bases between.

CDR3 DNA: TGTGCCAGCAGCTTCGACAGGATCTACGAGCAGTACTTC. Translation: CASSFDRIYEQYF. The V and J genes are TRBV5-8 and TRBJ2-7; D perhaps matches TRBD1 (6 bases). The germline V and J ends were trimmed by 2 bases and 3 bases, with 9 bases remaining between them. In germline, CDR1 is SGHTS, CDR2 YDEGEE. The CDR3 extends over 13 amino acids.

This clonotype appeared a few times. The chain couples TRBV20-1 to TRBJ2-7, with a tentative D call TRBD1 (7 bases). The germline gives CDR1 DFQATT, CDR2 SNEGSKA (reference sequence). Trimming took 6 bases from V and 7 from J, leaving 13 bases between them. The CDR3 sequence is 11 residues long. This CDR3 reads CSARRGPEQYF. CDR3 nucleotides: TGCAGTGCCCGGAGGGGGCCGGAGCAGTACTTC.

This clonotype was seen more than once but under ten times. V and J are TRBV20-1 and TRBJ2-7; D is perhaps TRBD2 (6 bases). CDR1 is DFQATT and CDR2 is SNEGSKA in the germline V gene (reference sequence). The V end lost 5 bases, the J end lost 0 bases, and 17 bases lay between the germline ends. The CDR3 consists of 15 residues. This chain's CDR3 is CSARPGGKSSYEQYF. The DNA for the CDR3 is TGCAGTGCTCGCCCCGGCGGGAAGAGCTCCTACGAGCAGTACTTC.

This clonotype was seen many times. The rearrangement joins TRBV18 to TRBJ1-1; the D gene is possibly TRBD1 (5 bases). There are 16 residues in the CDR3. Trimming left V 3 bases short and J 0 bases short, with 14 bases between. Germline CDR1 is KGHSH and CDR2 is LQKENI. The CDR3 DNA reads as TGTGCCAGCTCACCCACCTCGGCAGGGTTGAACACTGAAGCTTTCTTT. It is translated as CASSPTSAGLNTEAFF. Supplemented by reference TRBV18 and TRBJ1-1, the full variable domain reads NAGVMQNPRHLVRRRGQEARLRCSPMKGHSHVYWYRQLPEEGLKFMVYLQKENIIDESGMPKERFSAEFPKEGPSILRIQQVVRGDSAAYFCASSPTSAGLNTEAFFGQGTRLTVV.

There are a few counts of this clonotype. This chain joins TRBV6-1 and TRBJ2-5; 11 bases match TRBD2. Germline CDR1 reads MNHNS; CDR2 reads SASEGT. This CDR3 region has 18 residues. Trimming at V came to 6 bases and at J to 5 bases, leaving 17 bases not matched to a gene. In DNA form, the CDR3 reads TGTGCCAGCAGCCGGACGACTAGCGGGATTACCATGGGGGAGACCCAGTACTTC. Encoded protein: CASSRTTSGITMGETQYF.

This clonotype showed up many times. This chain links TRBV6-1 with TRBJ2-1; 8 positions match TRBD1. Germline V gives CDR1 MNHNS, CDR2 SASEGT. Trimming removed 6 bases from V and 4 bases from J; junction bases left unmatched: 11. The CDR3 is 16 residues long. The CDR3 reads CASRTGQASAYNEQFF. The CDR3 DNA reads TGTGCCAGCAGGACGGGACAGGCGAGCGCTTACAATGAGCAGTTCTTC.

V and J are TRBV20-1 and TRBJ2-2, with a possible D match to TRBD2 (6 bases). This CDR3 comprises 13 residues. The germline V and J ends were trimmed by 6 bases and 3 bases, with 11 bases remaining between them. Germline V gene sequence: CDR1 DFQATT, CDR2 SNEGSKA (reference sequence). For the CDR3, the DNA is TGCAGTGCACCGGGACTTCACACCGGGGAGCTGTTTTTT. Translation gives CSAPGLHTGELFF.

The genes are TRBV12-3 or TRBV12-4 and TRBJ1-6; D is uncertain. CDR3 size: 12 residues. Trimming took 1 base from V and 10 from J, leaving 5 bases between them. CDR3: CASSLVSSPLHF. The CDR3 DNA is TGTGCCAGCAGTTTAGTATCATCACCCCTCCACTTT.

In its sample, this clonotype was seen a few times. V is TRBV7-2 and J is TRBJ2-5; 9 nucleotides line up with TRBD2. Germline trimming cut 2 bases from V and 7 bases from J; bases unmatched to any gene: 8. CDR1 is SGHTA and CDR2 is FQGNSA in the germline V gene. The CDR3 covers 15 residues. The DNA for the CDR3 is TGTGCCAGCAGCTTACAGACTAGCGGACTTTTGACCCAGTACTTC. Translation gives CASSLQTSGLLTQYF. Using reference TRBV7-2 and TRBJ2-5 for the parts outside the CDR3, the full variable domain is GAGVSQSPSNKVTEKGKDVELRCDPISGHTALYWYRQSLGQGLEFLIYFQGNSAPDKSGLPSDRFSAERTGGSVSTLTIQRTQQEDSAVYLCASSLQTSGLLTQYFGPGTRLLVL.

This clonotype was observed a handful of times. The genes are TRBV29-1 and TRBJ1-1, with 7 bases fitting TRBD1. Germline V lookup: CDR1 SQVTM, CDR2 ANQGSEA. The CDR3 is made up of 14 amino acids. V was pared by 8 bases and J by 0 bases, with 9 bases of the junction left unmatched. The DNA for the CDR3 is TGCAGCATACGAAGGGGGACAGTGAACACTGAAGCTTTCTTT. The encoded protein is CSIRRGTVNTEAFF.

This clonotype was picked up many times. The gene calls are TRBV29-1 and TRBJ2-4; TRBD2 might be the D (5 bases). The CDR3 extends over 14 amino acids. Germline V gene sequence: CDR1 SQVTM, CDR2 ANQGSEA. Trimming removed 5 bases from V and 5 bases from J, with 16 bases in between. The CDR3, as DNA: TGCAGCGTTTCCGAACTAGGATCCCAAAACATTCAGTACTTC. Protein sequence: CSVSELGSQNIQYF.